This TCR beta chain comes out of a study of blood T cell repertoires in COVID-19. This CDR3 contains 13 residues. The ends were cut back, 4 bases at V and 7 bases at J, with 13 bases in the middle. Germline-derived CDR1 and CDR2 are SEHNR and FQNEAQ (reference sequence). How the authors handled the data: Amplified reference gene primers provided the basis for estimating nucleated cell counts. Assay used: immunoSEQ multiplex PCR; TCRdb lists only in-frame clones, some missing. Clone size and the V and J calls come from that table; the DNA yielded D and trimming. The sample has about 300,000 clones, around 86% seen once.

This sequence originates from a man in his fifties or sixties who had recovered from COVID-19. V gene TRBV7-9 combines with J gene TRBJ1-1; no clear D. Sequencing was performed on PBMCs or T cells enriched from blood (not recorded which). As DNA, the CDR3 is TGTGCCAGCAGCTCCCAGTTAGCATATGAAGCTTTCTTT. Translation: CASSSQLAYEAFF. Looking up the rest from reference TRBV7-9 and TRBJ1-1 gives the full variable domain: DTGVSQNPRHKITKRGQNVTFRCDPISEHNRLYWYRQTLGQGPEFLTYFQNEAQLEKSRLLSDRFSAERPKGSFSTLEIQRTEQGDSAMYLCASSSQLAYEAFFGQGTRLTVV.